A selection of T cell receptor beta chains follows, all from one sample in a study of shared clonotypes between healthy human individuals. Generated by immunoSEQ multiplex PCR, the TCRdb table keeps only in-frame clones and is missing some. Altogether approximately 2.4 million clones are present, around 95% being singletons, with the ten largest covering roughly 0.13%. The source material was naive CD4+ T cells sorted from blood. These receptors originate from a man aged 18 to 29 in good health. The conserved cysteine and the conserved F or W are not part of the CDR3 here.

v_call,cdr3_aa
TRBV5-1,ASSPAGREDTQY
TRBV2,ASLDYRGPYNEQF
TRBV11-2,ASSLHLQGAGNTIY
TRBV6-1,ASSGILAQASEQF
TRBV28,ASSLSGITETQY
TRBV7-9,ASSLVPQGDTEAF
TRBV6-4,ASSDSSRPGETQY
TRBV10-3,AISEGTGIPYNEQF
TRBV5-1,ASSLPAGRGQETQY
TRBV11-2,ASSFSQGTSGANVLT
TRBV5-6,ASSQLKTGGRDGYT
TRBV6-5,ASSRQRNTEAF
TRBV4-1,ASSQNRAEPYEQY
TRBV5-4,ASSSDRASGNTIY
TRBV29-1,SVEVLLTGGLNYGYT
TRBV25-1,ASSDQGEQY
TRBV6-5,ASSYASDGNTIY
TRBV21-1,ASSERQGACYEQY
TRBV5-1,ASSFGDRDLYGYT
TRBV9,ASSVGGGNTIY
TRBV11-2,ASSFQTGYPSPSPLH
TRBV25-1,ASSEHVVTGKVTQY
TRBV7-2,ASSITGVSAEKLF
TRBV30,AWSTTAWYGYGYT
TRBV18,ASSWDRGRSGELF
TRBV27,ASSFLVTGDSPLH
TRBV7-9,ASSSGTDSEKLF
TRBV2,ASSNDSPNSGNTIY
TRBV7-9,ASSWTGGEGYT
TRBV27,ASSLGTEYNEQF
TRBV30,AWMIGTNTGELF
TRBV9,ASSPHSGGTDTQY
TRBV2,ASSFQRTVNTGELF
TRBV6-1,ASAGGNSYNEQF
TRBV4-1,ASSQESTVYNEQF
TRBV6-6,ASSTPPTERGYT
TRBV6-1,ASSRVAGTQH
TRBV10-2,ASSVTAGSYNEQF
TRBV10-3,AISDLGYNEQF
TRBV18,ASSPPAQAPTEAF
TRBV7-6,ASSPGQGGLYEQY
TRBV18,ASSLLNVYAGGSEQY
TRBV6-1,ASRIGRQSYEQY
TRBV5-1,ASSLLAGGGETQY
TRBV4-1,ASSHGTVTPYEQY
TRBV5-1,ASSTPSGGGTDTQY
TRBV2,ASSPTGLAGALAELF
TRBV2,ASTRGQGGNQPQH
TRBV19,ASSVDRGRGNQPQH
TRBV7-2,ASSFGGTPYEQY
TRBV6-1,ASRQGGSGANVLT
TRBV7-9,ASSFGATDIQY
TRBV18,ASSPSGMGNNQPQH
TRBV7-8,ASSPAGGSTYEQY
TRBV5-1,ASSSQLASAQY
TRBV19,ASSIDGGQGVNYGYT
TRBV5-1,ASSFGRGGDTQY
TRBV7-2,ASSLEFSSYNEQF
TRBV5-1,ASSLSTTNEKLF